One sample yielded the 29 T cell receptor beta chains listed below, sequenced in a study of beta chain features in type 1 diabetes. These receptors' targets are unknown. Findings and caveats of the study: Within each of all four CD4+ subsets, Type 1 diabetes patients had TCRB CDR3s that were moderately but significantly shorter.

Sequencing targeted expressed TCRB transcripts, as all isolated RNA had been reverse transcribed. Here immunoSEQ multiplex PCR was the method, and the copy in TCRdb shows in-frame clones only, minus some. The sample includes about 650,000 clones, around 11% of them seen just once. The specimen was naive CD4+ T cells from blood. All receptors derive from a man in his thirties or forties with type 1 diabetes.

This clone turned up a few times. The J gene is TRBJ2-2, the V gene TRBV28; D unclear. The V gene's germline CDR1 is MDHEN and CDR2 SYDVKM. The V end was cut by 3 bases, the J end by 10 bases, with 12 bases between. CDR3 length equals 13 residues. The CDR3 protein is CASSFLYPSELFF. The CDR3 nucleotides are TGTGCCAGCAGTTTCCTCTACCCTTCGGAGCTGTTTTTT.

This clone was counted a few times. The CDR3 nucleotides read TGTGCCAGTACCCAGGCAACCTCTGGGGCCAACGTCCTGACTTTC. Encoded protein: CASTQATSGANVLTF. This chain joins TRBV19 and TRBJ2-6; D not resolved. The CDR3 has 15 amino acids. Per the germline V gene, CDR1 is LNHDA and CDR2 is SQIVND (reference sequence). V was trimmed by 7 bases and J by 0 bases, leaving 10 bases between them.

In this sample, this clone turned up a few times. The chain carries TRBV14 and TRBJ1-2; D is uncertain. Trimming removed 5 bases from V and 0 bases from J, with 10 bases in between. Germline V gene data show CDR1 as SGHDN and CDR2 as FVKESK. This CDR3 spans 14 amino acids. CDR3 in DNA: TGTGCCAGCAGCTCCCAAGCCCCTAACTATGGCTACACCTTC. Residues: CASSSQAPNYGYTF.

This clone occurred a few times. The J gene is TRBJ2-1, the V gene TRBV9; tentatively, D is TRBD2 (5 bases). CDR1 is SGDLS and CDR2 is YYNGEE in the germline V gene. There are 14 residues in the CDR3. With 6 bases removed from V and 10 bases from J, the gap between germline ends came to 20 bases. In nucleotides, the CDR3 is TGTGCCAGCAAAGGGAGTTCGAGAACCGGAGAGCAGTTCTTC. This codes for CASKGSSRTGEQFF.

This clone was seen more than once but under ten times. V usage is TRBV14 and J usage is TRBJ1-2; no reliable D call. V was pared by 3 bases and J by 4 bases, with 9 bases between. The CDR3 runs 13 residues. CDR1 and CDR2 from the germline V gene are SGHDN and FVKESK. CDR3: CASSQYGSYGYTF. The CDR3 nucleotides are TGTGCCAGCAGCCAGTATGGAAGCTATGGCTACACCTTC.

This clone was detected only a few times. The rearrangement joins TRBV7-2 to TRBJ2-2, with TRBD1 identical over 7 bases. CDR1 SGHTA and CDR2 FQGNSA come from the germline V gene. This CDR3 is 14 amino acids long. Germline trimming cut 7 bases from V and 0 bases from J; bases unmatched to any gene: 2. CDR3 bases: TGTGCCAGCATCGGGACAGCGAACACCGGGGAGCTGTTTTTT. Its translation is CASIGTANTGELFF.

This clone has more than one count but fewer than ten. The chain uses TRBV7-6 and TRBJ1-2, with a tentative D call TRBD1 (6 bases). Germline V CDR1 and CDR2: SGHVS, FNYEAQ. CDR3 size: 13 residues. V lost 5 bases, J lost 6 bases, and 13 bases lay in between. The CDR3 is CASSPGGRDGYTF. The CDR3 nucleotides read TGTGCCAGCAGCCCCGGGGGGCGTGATGGCTACACCTTC.

The chain recombines TRBV9 with TRBJ2-6; possibly TRBD1 or TRBD2 for D (5 bases each). V was pared by 1 base and J by 2 bases, with 10 bases between. The CDR3 has 16 residues. Germline CDR1 reads SGDLS; CDR2 reads YYNGEE. As DNA, the CDR3 is TGTGCCAGCAGCGTAAGGGACGGAACTGGGGCCAACGTCCTGACTTTC. Translating it yields CASSVRDGTGANVLTF. Filled out from reference TRBV9 and TRBJ2-6, the complete variable domain reads DSGVTQTPKHLITATGQRVTLRCSPRSGDLSVYWYQQSLDQGLQFLIQYYNGEERAKGNILERFSAQQFPDLHSELNLSSLELGDSALYFCASSVRDGTGANVLTFGAGSRLTVL.

As for this clone: Distinct nucleotide sequences in the sample also encode this CDR3. The chain employs TRBV19 and TRBJ1-2; tentatively, D is TRBD1 (5 bases). The CDR3 runs to 12 residues. The V gene's germline CDR1 is LNHDA and CDR2 SQIVND (reference sequence). The V gene lost 5 bases and the J gene lost 3 bases, with 7 bases spanning the gap. In DNA form, the CDR3 reads TGTGCCAGTAGTCAGGGTTACTATGGCTACACCTTC. Protein sequence: CASSQGYYGYTF.

This clone has a handful of counts. The chain has TRBV7-2 and TRBJ2-3, with D perhaps TRBD2 (7 bases). Between the trimmed V and J ends, which lost 0 bases and 4 bases, there was a span of 14 bases. Germline assignment: CDR1 SGHTA and CDR2 FQGNSA. The CDR3 is 16 residues long. The CDR3: CASSLASGGRPDTQYF. Here the CDR3 DNA reads TGTGCCAGCAGCTTAGCGTCCGGGGGGCGGCCAGATACGCAGTATTTT.

V is TRBV9 and J is TRBJ1-2, with 7 bases fitting TRBD1. The germline V gene has CDR1 SGDLS and CDR2 YYNGEE. This CDR3 has 13 amino acids. Trimming at V came to 4 bases and at J to 4 bases, leaving 4 bases not matched to a gene. CDR3 nucleotide sequence: TGTGCCAGCAGCCCCGACAGGGCCTATGGCTACACCTTC. It yields the protein CASSPDRAYGYTF.

This clone was detected only a few times. J is TRBJ1-1 and V is TRBV5-1; D not certain. The CDR3 totals 13 residues. Germline V CDR1 and CDR2: SGHRS, YFSETQ. V lost 0 bases, J lost 5 bases, and 8 bases lay in between. CDR3 in amino acids: CASSLASGTEAFF. The CDR3 DNA sequence: TGCGCCAGCAGCTTGGCCTCGGGAACTGAAGCTTTCTTT.

CDR3: CASRNRGVSYNSPLHF. The CDR3 bases are TGTGCCAGCAGGAACAGGGGCGTCTCCTATAATTCACCCCTCCACTTT. The chain couples TRBV28 to TRBJ1-6, with 7 bases identical to TRBD1. Germline values: CDR1 MDHEN, CDR2 SYDVKM. Losses at the gene ends were 6 bases for V and 0 bases for J; bases not matched to a gene: 5. There are 16 residues in the CDR3.

This clone was counted between two and nine times. The J gene is TRBJ1-2, the V gene TRBV11-2; 7 bases map to TRBD1. V shed 2 bases and J 5 bases; nucleotides not matched to a gene: 8. The CDR3 sequence is 15 residues long. Germline V gene data show CDR1 as SGHAT and CDR2 as FQNNGV. Written as DNA, the CDR3 is TGTGCCAGCAGCTTATTGGCAGGGGGGCTTTATGGCTACACCTTC. This codes for CASSLLAGGLYGYTF. Drawing the rest from reference TRBV11-2 and TRBJ1-2, the complete variable domain is EAGVAQSPRYKIIEKRQSVAFWCNPISGHATLYWYQQILGQGPKLLIQFQNNGVVDDSQLPKDRFSAERLKGVDSTLKIQPAKLEDSAVYLCASSLLAGGLYGYTFGSGTRLTVV.

V gene TRBV28 combines with J gene TRBJ2-5, with TRBD1 matching 7 bases. The CDR3 sequence is 15 residues long. The germline V gene has CDR1 MDHEN and CDR2 SYDVKM. The junction had 6 bases not matched to a gene; V was cut back by 4 bases and J by 1 base. CDR3 sequence reads: CASSSPGTVQETQYF. As DNA, the CDR3 is TGTGCCAGCAGTTCCCCGGGGACAGTCCAAGAGACCCAGTACTTC.

This clone was picked up a small number of times. V is TRBV30 and J is TRBJ2-1; 12 bases are a match to TRBD2. Germline V gene lookup returns CDR1 GTSNPN and CDR2 SVGIG (reference sequence). J lost 7 bases, V lost 5 bases, and 3 bases had no gene match. The CDR3 covers 13 residues. This chain's CDR3 is CAWELAGGNEQFF. CDR3 bases: TGTGCCTGGGAGCTAGCGGGGGGGAATGAGCAGTTCTTC.

The gene calls are TRBV2 and TRBJ1-4; D is unclear. The CDR3 is 14 amino acids. Trimming left V 2 bases short and J 5 bases short, with 9 bases between. Germline V gene lookup returns CDR1 SNHLY and CDR2 FYNNEI. CDR3 bases: TGTGCCAGCAGTGAACTCGGGTCAAATGAAAAACTGTTTTTT. Its protein product is CASSELGSNEKLFF.

This clone was detected a few times. V usage is TRBV18 and J usage is TRBJ2-1; 8 positions agree with TRBD2. The CDR3 totals 15 residues. V lost 6 bases to trimming and J lost 5 bases; unmatched junction nucleotides: 9. Germline lookup yields CDR1 KGHSH and CDR2 LQKENI. Here the CDR3 reads CASSPAGALDNEQFF. The CDR3 DNA reads TGTGCCAGCTCTCCAGCGGGGGCCCTCGACAATGAGCAGTTCTTC.

This clone was seen more than once but under ten times. V is TRBV2 and J is TRBJ1-2; the D gene is possibly TRBD1 (5 bases). Trimming left V 6 bases short and J 6 bases short, with 17 bases between. Germline values: CDR1 SNHLY, CDR2 FYNNEI. This CDR3 has 14 amino acids. In DNA, the CDR3 is TGTGCCAGCAGCTACGGGACGGCCTCCGATGGCTACACCTTC. Amino acids: CASSYGTASDGYTF.

This chain uses TRBV28 with TRBJ2-1, with TRBD1 matching 11 bases. Trimming cost V 6 bases and J 3 bases; bases outside gene matches: 7. The V gene's germline CDR1 is MDHEN and CDR2 SYDVKM. The CDR3 sequence is 16 residues long. This CDR3 reads CASSSTGTGGYNEQFF. Written as DNA, the CDR3 is TGTGCCAGCAGCTCGACCGGGACAGGGGGCTACAATGAGCAGTTCTTC.

The V and J genes are TRBV7-9 and TRBJ2-7; perhaps D is TRBD1 or TRBD2 (5 bases each). This CDR3 has 13 amino acids. From germline, CDR1 is SEHNR and CDR2 FQNEAQ (reference sequence). Trimming took 9 bases from V and 4 from J, leaving 16 bases between them. The DNA of the CDR3 is TGTGCCAGTTCGCCGAGGGGCTTGTACGAGCAGTACTTC. Translated: CASSPRGLYEQYF.

This clone was counted between two and nine times. The chain couples TRBV7-2 to TRBJ2-4; 12 bases match TRBD2. The V segment lost 7 bases and the J segment 6 bases; nucleotides outside the gene matches: 13. The CDR3 length is 17 residues. CDR1 and CDR2 from the germline V gene are SGHTA and FQGNSA. As DNA, the CDR3 is TGTGCCAGCACCGGAGGATCTAGCGGGGGGGCCGGAAACATTCAGTACTTC. Protein sequence: CASTGGSSGGAGNIQYF.

This clone showed up just a few times. The chain recombines TRBV5-1 with TRBJ2-1; TRBD1 aligns across 7 bases. The CDR3 length is 15 residues. The V gene end was trimmed by 6 bases and the J gene end by 1 base; junction bases not matched to a gene: 7. CDR1 and CDR2 from the germline V gene are SGHRS and YFSETQ. CDR3 bases: TGCGCCAGCAACCCCGGGACAGTATCCTACAATGAGCAGTTCTTC. Translating it yields CASNPGTVSYNEQFF.

This clone was observed a handful of times. The CDR3 DNA sequence: TGTGCCAGCAGCCTCAGGGTGGGGAGCAATCAGCCCCAGCATTTT. Residues: CASSLRVGSNQPQHF. The rearrangement joins TRBV11-2 to TRBJ1-5; D is perhaps TRBD1 (5 bases). The V end was cut by 5 bases, the J end by 1 base, with 12 bases between. CDR1 SGHAT and CDR2 FQNNGV come from the germline V gene. CDR3 length equals 15 residues.

This rearrangement joins TRBV6-1 to TRBJ2-1, with D tentatively TRBD2 (5 bases). The CDR3 has 15 amino acids. The V gene lost 3 bases and the J gene lost 5 bases, with 14 bases spanning the gap. CDR1 and CDR2 from the germline V gene are MNHNS and SASEGT. Here the CDR3 reads CASSEALPGDNEQFF. Written as DNA, the CDR3 is TGTGCCAGCAGTGAGGCCCTTCCCGGGGACAATGAGCAGTTCTTC.

This chain connects TRBV7-2 to TRBJ2-7; the D gene is possibly TRBD2 (5 bases). The V end was cut by 5 bases, the J end by 2 bases, with 13 bases between. The CDR3 is made up of 14 amino acids. Germline CDR1 and CDR2: SGHTA and FQGNSA. CDR3 nucleotide sequence: TGTGCCAGCAGCGCGGCCAGCGGTGCCTACGAGCAGTACTTC. This codes for CASSAASGAYEQYF. The whole variable domain, filled in from reference TRBV7-2 and TRBJ2-7, reads GAGVSQSPSNKVTEKGKDVELRCDPISGHTALYWYRQSLGQGLEFLIYFQGNSAPDKSGLPSDRFSAERTGGSVSTLTIQRTQQEDSAVYLCASSAASGAYEQYFGPGTRLTVT.

In its sample, this clone was seen a few times. Other DNA sequences from this sample encode an identical CDR3 as well. CDR3 sequence: CASSYSGRETQYF. The DNA for the CDR3 is TGTGCCAGCAGTTACTCGGGTCGAGAGACCCAGTACTTC. The V and J genes are TRBV6-5 and TRBJ2-5; D call uncertain. The germline CDR1 and CDR2 sequences are MNHEY and SVGAGI. V lost 0 bases to trimming and J lost 4 bases, with 6 bases between them. The CDR3 runs 13 residues.

This chain connects TRBV30 to TRBJ1-5; possible D gene TRBD1, 5 bases. The length of the CDR3 is 13 residues. Between the trimmed V and J ends, which lost 1 base and 3 bases, there was a span of 7 bases. Germline CDR1 and CDR2: GTSNPN and SVGIG (reference sequence). The CDR3 DNA follows: TGTGCCTGGAGTGGACAGAACAATCAGCCCCAGCATTTT. This encodes CAWSGQNNQPQHF.

The chain links TRBV4-3 to TRBJ2-2; 7 bases line up with TRBD1. The CDR3 contains 15 residues. V lost 1 base, J lost 6 bases, and 5 bases stayed unmatched. The V gene's germline CDR1 is LGHNA and CDR2 YSLEER. CDR3 in amino acids: CASSQGTGIPGELFF. CDR3 bases: TGCGCCAGCAGCCAAGGGACAGGAATTCCCGGGGAGCTGTTTTTT.